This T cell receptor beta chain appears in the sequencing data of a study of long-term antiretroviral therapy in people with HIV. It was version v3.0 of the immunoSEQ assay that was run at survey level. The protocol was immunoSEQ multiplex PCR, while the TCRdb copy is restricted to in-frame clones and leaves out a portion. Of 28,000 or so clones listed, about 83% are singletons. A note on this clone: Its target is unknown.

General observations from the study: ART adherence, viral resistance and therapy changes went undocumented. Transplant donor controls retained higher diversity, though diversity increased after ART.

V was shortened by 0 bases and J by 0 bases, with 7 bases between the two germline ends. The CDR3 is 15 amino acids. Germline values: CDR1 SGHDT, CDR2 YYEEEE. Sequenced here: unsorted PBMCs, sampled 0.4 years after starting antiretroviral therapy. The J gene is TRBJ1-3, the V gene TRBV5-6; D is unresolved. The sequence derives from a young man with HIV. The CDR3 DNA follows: TGTGCCAGCAGCTTGGTTCGTGACTCTGGAAACACCATATATTTT. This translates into CASSLVRDSGNTIYF.